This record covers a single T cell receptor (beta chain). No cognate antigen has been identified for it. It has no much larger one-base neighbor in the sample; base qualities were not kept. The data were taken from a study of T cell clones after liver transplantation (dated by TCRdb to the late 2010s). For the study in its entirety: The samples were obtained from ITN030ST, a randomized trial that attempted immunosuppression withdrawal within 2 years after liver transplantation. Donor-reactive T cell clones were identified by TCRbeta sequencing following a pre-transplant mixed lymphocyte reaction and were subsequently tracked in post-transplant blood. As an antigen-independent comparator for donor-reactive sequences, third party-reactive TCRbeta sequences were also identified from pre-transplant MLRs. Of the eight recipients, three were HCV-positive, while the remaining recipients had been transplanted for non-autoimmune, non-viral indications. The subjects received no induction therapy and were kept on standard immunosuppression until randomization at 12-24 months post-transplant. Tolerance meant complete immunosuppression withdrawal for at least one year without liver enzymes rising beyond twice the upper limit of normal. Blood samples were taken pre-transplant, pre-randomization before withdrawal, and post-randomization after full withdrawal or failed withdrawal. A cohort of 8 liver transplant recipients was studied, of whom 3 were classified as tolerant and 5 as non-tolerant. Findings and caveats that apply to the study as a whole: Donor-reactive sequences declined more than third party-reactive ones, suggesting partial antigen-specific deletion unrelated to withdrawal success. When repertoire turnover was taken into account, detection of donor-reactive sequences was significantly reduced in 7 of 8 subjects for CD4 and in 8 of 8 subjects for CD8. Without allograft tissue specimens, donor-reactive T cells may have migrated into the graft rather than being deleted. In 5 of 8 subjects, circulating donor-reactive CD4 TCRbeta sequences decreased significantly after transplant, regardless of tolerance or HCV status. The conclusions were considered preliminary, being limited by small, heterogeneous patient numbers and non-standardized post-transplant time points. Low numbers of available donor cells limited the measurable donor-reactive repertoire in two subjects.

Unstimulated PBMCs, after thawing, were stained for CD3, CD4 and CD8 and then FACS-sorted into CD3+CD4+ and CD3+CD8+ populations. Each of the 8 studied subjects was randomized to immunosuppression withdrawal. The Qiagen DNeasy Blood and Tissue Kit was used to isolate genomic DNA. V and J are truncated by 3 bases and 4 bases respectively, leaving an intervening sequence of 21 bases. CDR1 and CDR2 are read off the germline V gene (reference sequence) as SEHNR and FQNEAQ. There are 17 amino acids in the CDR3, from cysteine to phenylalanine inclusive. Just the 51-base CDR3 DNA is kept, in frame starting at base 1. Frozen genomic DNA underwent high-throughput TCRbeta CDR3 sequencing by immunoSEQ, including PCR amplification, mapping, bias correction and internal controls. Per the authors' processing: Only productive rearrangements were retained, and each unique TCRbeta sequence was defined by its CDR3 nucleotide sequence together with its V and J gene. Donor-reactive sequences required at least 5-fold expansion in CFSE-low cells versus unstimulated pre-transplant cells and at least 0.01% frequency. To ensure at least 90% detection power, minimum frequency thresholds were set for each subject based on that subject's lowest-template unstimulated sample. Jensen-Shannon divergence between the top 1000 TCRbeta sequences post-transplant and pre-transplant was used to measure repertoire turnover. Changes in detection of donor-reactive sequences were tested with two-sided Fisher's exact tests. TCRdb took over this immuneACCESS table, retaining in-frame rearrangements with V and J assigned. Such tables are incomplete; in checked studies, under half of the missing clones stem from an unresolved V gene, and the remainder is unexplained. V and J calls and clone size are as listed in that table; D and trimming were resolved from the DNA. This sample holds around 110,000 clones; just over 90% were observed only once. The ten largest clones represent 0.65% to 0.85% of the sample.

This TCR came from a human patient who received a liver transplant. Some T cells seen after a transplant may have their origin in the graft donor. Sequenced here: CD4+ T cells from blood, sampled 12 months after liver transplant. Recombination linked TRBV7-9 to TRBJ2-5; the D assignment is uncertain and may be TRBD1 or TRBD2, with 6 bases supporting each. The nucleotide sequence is TGTGCCAGCAGCTTCGATGGCGGAGGGGGGAAGGGAGAGACCCAGTACTTC. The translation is CASSFDGGGGKGETQYF.